This section outlines one T cell receptor (beta chain) sequence together with its context. This sample was included in a study of blood T cell repertoires in COVID-19. In the authors' methods: Using reference gene primer amplification, nucleated cell counts were estimated. The repertoire was sequenced with immunoSEQ multiplex PCR; TCRdb's copy has only in-frame clones and lacks some. That table gives V, J and clone size, and the DNA gave D and trimming. Of 100,000 to 110,000 clones listed, roughly 80% are singletons. V lost 2 bases and J 1 base, leaving 5 bases between the germline ends. The germline gives CDR1 SQVTM, CDR2 ANQGSEA. The CDR3 covers 12 residues.

The sequencing sample was made of peripheral blood. The sequence derives from a man between 50 and 59 years old with active or convalescent COVID-19. V usage is TRBV29-1 and J usage is TRBJ1-1; no reliable D call. The CDR3 DNA reads as TGCAGCGTTGAAAGAGCGAACACTGAAGCTTTCTTT. This encodes CSVERANTEAFF.